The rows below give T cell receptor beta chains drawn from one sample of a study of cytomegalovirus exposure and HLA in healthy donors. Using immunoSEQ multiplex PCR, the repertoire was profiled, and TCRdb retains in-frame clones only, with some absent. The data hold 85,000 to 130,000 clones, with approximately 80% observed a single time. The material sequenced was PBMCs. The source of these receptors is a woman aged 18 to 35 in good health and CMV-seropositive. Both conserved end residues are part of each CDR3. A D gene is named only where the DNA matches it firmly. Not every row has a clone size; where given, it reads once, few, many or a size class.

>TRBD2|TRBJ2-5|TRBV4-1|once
TGCGCCAGCGCGGGGGGAGAAGGAGAGACCCAGTACTTC
CASAGGEGETQYF
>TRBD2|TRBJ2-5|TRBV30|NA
TGTGCCTGGACCCTGCGGGGGATCCAAGAGACCCAGTACTTC
CAWTLRGIQETQYF
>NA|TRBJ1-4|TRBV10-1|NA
TGCGCCAGCAAATGGAGGACTAGGACTGAAAAACTGTTTTTT
CASKWRTRTEKLFF
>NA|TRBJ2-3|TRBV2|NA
TGTGCCAGCAGTCTTATAAGCACAGATACGCAGTATTTT
CASSLISTDTQYF
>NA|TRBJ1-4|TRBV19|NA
TGTGCCAGTAGTATCGTTTCGGGTTTCGAAAAACTGTTTTTT
CASSIVSGFEKLFF
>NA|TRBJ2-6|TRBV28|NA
TGTGCCAGCAGTGTGGTAGGGGGGGCGGCCAACGTCCTGACTTTC
CASSVVGGAANVLTF
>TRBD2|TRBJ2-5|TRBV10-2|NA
TGCGCCAGCAGGGAAGGACTAGCGGGAGTCCAAGAGACCCAGTACTTC
CASREGLAGVQETQYF
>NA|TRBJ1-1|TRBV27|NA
TGTGCCAGCAGTTTATCCCGCGGGGGGACTGAAGCTTTCTTT
CASSLSRGGTEAFF
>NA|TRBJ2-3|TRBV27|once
TGTGCCAGCAGTTTAAACGTCGGGAGAGGGAGGCAGCAGTATTTT
CASSLNVGRGRQQYF
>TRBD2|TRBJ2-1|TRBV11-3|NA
TGTGCCAGCAGCTTAGGGCTAGCGGGTTACAATGAGCAGTTCTTC
CASSLGLAGYNEQFF
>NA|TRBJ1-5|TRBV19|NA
TGTGCCAGTGCAGGGAGGGGAGAGCAGCCCCAGCATTTT
CASAGRGEQPQHF
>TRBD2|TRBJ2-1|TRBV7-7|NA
TGTGCTAGCAGCCCCTTGACTAGCGGGGCCAACAATGAGCAGTTCTTC
CASSPLTSGANNEQFF
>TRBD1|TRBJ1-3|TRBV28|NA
TGTGCCAGCAGTTTCCGGAACGACAGGGGAAGAAACACCATATATTTT
CASSFRNDRGRNTIYF
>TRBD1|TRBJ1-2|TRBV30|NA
TGTGCCTGGAGGGACAGGGGCTACACCTTC
CAWRDRGYTF
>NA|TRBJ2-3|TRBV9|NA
TGTGCCAGCAGCGAGCTAGCGGATACGCAGTATTTT
CASSELADTQYF
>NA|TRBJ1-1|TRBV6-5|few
TGTGCCAGCAGTTACGGGGGCAGGACCACTGAAGCTTTCTTT
CASSYGGRTTEAFF
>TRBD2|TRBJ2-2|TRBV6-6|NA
TGTGCCAGCAGCCAATCCCTTAGCGGGAGGACCGGGGAGCTGTTTTTT
CASSQSLSGRTGELFF
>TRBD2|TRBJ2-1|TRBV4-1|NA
TGCGCCAGCAGCCAAGATTCACTAGCGGGAGTTGTCGATGAGCAGTTCTTC
CASSQDSLAGVVDEQFF
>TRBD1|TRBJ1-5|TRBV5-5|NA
TGTGCCAGCAGCTTGGAGACAGGGTCGGGCCAGCCCCAGCATTTT
CASSLETGSGQPQHF
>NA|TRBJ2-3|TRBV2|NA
TGTGCCAGCAGTCAACTGGAGGGAAATACGCAGTATTTT
CASSQLEGNTQYF
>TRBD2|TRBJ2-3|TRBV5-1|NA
TGCGCCAGCAGCCGACTAGCGAACACAGATACGCAGTATTTT
CASSRLANTDTQYF
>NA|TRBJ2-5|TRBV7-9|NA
TGTGCCAGCAGCTTACCCACCCCCCCGGCCAGGGCCCAAGAGACCCAGTACTTC
CASSLPTPPARAQETQYF
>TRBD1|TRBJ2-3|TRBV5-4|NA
TGTGCCAGCAGCTTGGGTGCGACAGGGGCTTTCACAGATACGCAGTATTTT
CASSLGATGAFTDTQYF
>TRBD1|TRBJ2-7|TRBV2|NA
TGTGCCAGCAGTGAAGATTGGACAGGGGCCGGGGGATACGAGCAGTACTTC
CASSEDWTGAGGYEQYF
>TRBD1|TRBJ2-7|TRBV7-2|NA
TGTGCCAGCAGCAAAGGGGGACAGGGTTACGAGCAGTACTTC
CASSKGGQGYEQYF
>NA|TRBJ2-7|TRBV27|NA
TGTGCCAGCAGTTTAATGGGGGCTAGGGTCGAGCAGTACTTC
CASSLMGARVEQYF
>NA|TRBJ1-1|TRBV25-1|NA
TGTGCCAGCAGTGAATCGACTGAAGCTTTCTTT
CASSESTEAFF
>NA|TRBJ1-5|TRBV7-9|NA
TGTGCCAGCAGCGCCCAACAGGGTAGCAATCAGCCCCAGCATTTT
CASSAQQGSNQPQHF
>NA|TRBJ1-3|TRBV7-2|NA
TGTGCCAGCAGCCAGTATGGAAACACCATATATTTT
CASSQYGNTIYF
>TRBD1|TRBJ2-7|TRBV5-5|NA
TGTGCCAGCAGCTTGTGGACAGGGGTCCCCTACGAGCAGTACTTC
CASSLWTGVPYEQYF
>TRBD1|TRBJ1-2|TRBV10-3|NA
TGTGCCATCAGTGAGATACAGGGCCAGGGGGGCCGCTATGGCTACACCTTC
CAISEIQGQGGRYGYTF
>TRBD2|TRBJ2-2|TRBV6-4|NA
TGTGCCAGCAGTCGGACTAGCGGGAGCGCCGGGGAGCTGTTTTTT
CASSRTSGSAGELFF
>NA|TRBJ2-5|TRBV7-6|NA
TGTGCCAGCAGCTTAAAGCTGGCGGGGGAGACCCAGTACTTC
CASSLKLAGETQYF
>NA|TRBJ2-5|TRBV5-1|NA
TGCGCCAGCACCTTGGGAGGGGGCCTGGAGACCCAGTACTTC
CASTLGGGLETQYF
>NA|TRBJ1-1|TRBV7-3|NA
TGTGCCAGCAGCTCCGGGGGGGCACGGAACACTGAAGCTTTCTTT
CASSSGGARNTEAFF